This T cell receptor (beta chain) was sequenced in a study of blood T cell repertoires in COVID-19 (dated by TCRdb to 2019 to 2021). Background on the whole study: Samples covering the acute and convalescent phases of COVID-19 were provided by collaborators in the United States, Italy and Spain. The prospective study material was composed of cDNA or gDNA derived from T cells, B-cell-depleted T cells, or PBMCs. Deeply sampled blood TCRbeta repertoires from subjects exposed to, actively infected with, or recovered from COVID-19 were included in the dataset. The repertoires were released in a freely available public database meant as a resource for research on the immune response to SARS-CoV-2. The samples were drawn from the first 160 participants of the ongoing ImmuneRACE study and from more than 1,000 subjects provided by 6 global collaborators. A de-identified subject ID, COVID-19 status, age in years and sex were almost always included in the sample metadata. Where HLA class I and class II types were available, the types were taken from metadata supplied by the sample provider, not from assay-based typing.

Another Seattle source contributed samples from volunteer blood donors who had recovered from COVID-19. Whole blood was collected in K2EDTA tubes by collaborating institutions according to the institutions' own protocols. Collaborator samples were shipped for TCRbeta analysis as frozen whole blood, isolated PBMCs, or DNA extracted from either sample type. The immunoSEQ Assay, a bias-controlled multiplex PCR, was used to amplify TCRbeta CDR3 regions from genomic DNA. The authors' pipeline ran thus. Within the assay, amplification of reference gene primers was used to estimate how many nucleated cells each sample contained. To quantify the absolute abundance of each unique TCRbeta CDR3 rearrangement, sequence reads were collapsed and filtered. Productive Simpson clonality was computed per sample as the square root of Simpson's diversity index over productive rearrangements. Held by TCRdb, this immuneACCESS table contains in-frame sequences only and omits some clones. Under half of the omission traces to an unresolved V gene where checked; the cause of the rest is unknown. D and trimming were read from the DNA, whereas the V and J calls and clone size are those reported in that table. This sample comprises some 200,000 clones, 84% of them detected only once. Around 1.5% of the sample lies in the top ten.

The full study reports these points: The quantity of clinical and demographic metadata differed by source and by participant and was supplied without curation.

The germline V gene sets CDR1 to MDHEN and CDR2 to SYDVKM. The V end loses 7 bases and the J end loses 1 base, and a stretch of 10 bases separates them. The CDR3 sequence holds 13 residues, the cysteine and phenylalanine included. The sequence is cut down to CDR3 DNA, 39 bases in frame from base 1. As to this clone: Its antigen specificity is not known. The record has no base qualities; no much larger clone is one base away.

The TCR comes from a woman aged 40 to 49 who had recovered from COVID-19. Recombination connected TRBV28 to TRBJ1-1; the D gene cannot be resolved reliably. The material sequenced was peripheral blood. CDR3 loop: CASKSTRNTEAFF. The nucleotide sequence reads as follows: TGTGCCAGCAAAAGTACCAGGAACACTGAAGCTTTCTTT. The full variable domain, with segments outside the CDR3 supplied by the reference TRBV28 and TRBJ1-1 proteins, appears as DVKVTQSSRYLVKRTGEKVFLECVQDMDHENMFWYRQDPGLGLRLIYFSYDVKMKEKGDIPEGYSVSREKKERFSLILESASTNQTSMYLCASKSTRNTEAFFGQGTRLTVV.